Following are 32 T cell receptor beta chains from one sample sequenced in a study of OX40 agonist ivuxolimab in advanced cancers. Profiling relied on immunoSEQ multiplex PCR, and the TCRdb table lists in-frame clones only, not all of them. The sample has about 93,000 clones; 90% to 95% are singletons. Sequencing was performed on CD4+ or CD8+ T cells sorted from blood, taken in a trial of the OX40 agonist ivuxolimab. The receptors stem from an adult with an advanced solid tumor such as melanoma, head and neck, liver or kidney cancer.

This rearrangement joins TRBV6-5 to TRBJ2-5; TRBD1 agrees at 7 bases. Looked up from germline, CDR1 is MNHEY and CDR2 is SVGAGI. The ends lost 6 bases at V and 0 bases at J; junction bases unmatched: 4. The CDR3 is made up of 14 amino acids. CDR3 coding DNA: TGTGCCAGCAGGGAGACAGGGTACCAAGAGACCCAGTACTTC. Protein product: CASRETGYQETQYF.

The V and J genes are TRBV5-1 and TRBJ2-2; 9 bases align to TRBD1. This CDR3 region has 14 residues. Germline assignment: CDR1 SGHRS and CDR2 YFSETQ. V lost 5 bases, J lost 6 bases, and 5 bases stayed unmatched. The CDR3 DNA sequence: TGCGCCAGCAGACCGGGACAGGGAGCCGGGGAGCTGTTTTTT. Residues: CASRPGQGAGELFF.

The chain employs TRBV5-8 and TRBJ1-5; tentatively, D is TRBD1 (5 bases). V lost 3 bases and J 6 bases, leaving 16 bases between the germline ends. CDR3 size: 15 residues. Germline CDR1 and CDR2: SGHTS and YDEGEE. CDR3 region: CASSSTGPGGQPQHF. The CDR3 DNA reads TGTGCCAGCAGCTCCACGGGGCCCGGAGGTCAGCCCCAGCATTTT.

The V gene is TRBV7-2, the J gene TRBJ1-5; 11 nucleotides agree with TRBD1. Unmatched junction bases numbered 10, after V lost 5 bases and J lost 7 bases. The CDR3 covers 16 residues. Looked up from germline, CDR1 is SGHTA and CDR2 is FQGNSA. The DNA of the CDR3 is TGTGCCAGCAGCCCGGGGACAGGGGGATCAGAACAGCCCCAGCATTTT. Its translation is CASSPGTGGSEQPQHF.

The CDR3 nucleotides read TGTGCCAGCAGCCCCCAGGGGGCTGGTGAAAAACTGTTTTTT. Translation: CASSPQGAGEKLFF. V is TRBV2 and J is TRBJ1-4, with TRBD1 identical over 8 bases. CDR1 and CDR2 from the germline V gene are SNHLY and FYNNEI. This CDR3 has 14 residues. V gave up 6 bases and J gave up 7 bases; unmatched junction bases: 7. The full variable domain, in which reference TRBV2 and TRBJ1-4 provide the parts outside the CDR3, is EPEVTQTPSHQVTQMGQEVILRCVPISNHLYFYWYRQILGQKVEFLVSFYNNEISEKSEIFDDQFSVERPDGSNFTLKIRSTKLEDSAMYFCASSPQGAGEKLFFGSGTQLSVL.

V and J are TRBV16 and TRBJ1-2, with 7 nucleotides matching TRBD1. Unmatched junction bases numbered 6, after V lost 7 bases and J lost 4 bases. Per germline, CDR1 KGHSY and CDR2 FQNENV. This CDR3 region has 13 residues. The CDR3 loop is CASTLDRSYGYTF. As DNA, the CDR3 is TGTGCCAGCACCCTGGACAGGTCCTATGGCTACACCTTC.

Notes on this clone: This sample also contains other DNA sequences that code for the same CDR3. This chain uses TRBV5-1 with TRBJ1-4; 8 bases are a match to TRBD1. Germline V gene lookup returns CDR1 SGHRS and CDR2 YFSETQ. This CDR3 is built from 14 residues. Germline trimming cut 4 bases from V and 8 bases from J; bases unmatched to any gene: 7. CDR3 nucleotides: TGCGCCAGCAGCCTAAGGACAGGGAACGAAAAACTGTTTTTT. Translation: CASSLRTGNEKLFF. Combining the CDR3 with reference TRBV5-1 and TRBJ1-4 gives the whole variable domain KAGVTQTPRYLIKTRGQQVTLSCSPISGHRSVSWYQQTPGQGLQFLFEYFSETQRNKGNFPGRFSGRQFSNSRSEMNVSTLELGDSALYLCASSLRTGNEKLFFGSGTQLSVL.

The V and J genes are TRBV6-5 and TRBJ1-2; D remains ambiguous. The CDR3 is 12 amino acids. Germline V gene data show CDR1 as MNHEY and CDR2 as SVGAGI. Trimming shortened V by 5 bases and J by 6 bases, and 10 bases separated the two germline ends. The CDR3 nucleotides read TGTGCCAGCAGTAATTTCCGACATGGCTACACCTTC. As protein: CASSNFRHGYTF.

The chain joins TRBV11-2 to TRBJ2-1; 11 positions match TRBD2. This CDR3 has 15 amino acids. CDR1 and CDR2 (germline): SGHAT, FQNNGV. The ends lost 1 base at V and 9 bases at J; junction bases unmatched: 5. The CDR3 spells CASSLGASGRSEQFF. CDR3 in DNA: TGTGCCAGCAGCTTAGGGGCTAGCGGGAGGTCTGAGCAGTTCTTC.

V usage is TRBV28 and J usage is TRBJ2-7, with no clear D. Germline loops: CDR1 MDHEN, CDR2 SYDVKM. This CDR3 region has 12 residues. The V end was cut by 6 bases, the J end by 2 bases, with 8 bases between. The CDR3 loop is CASRRSTYEQYF. In nucleotides, the CDR3 is TGTGCCAGCAGGCGTTCGACCTACGAGCAGTACTTC.

The J gene is TRBJ2-2, the V gene TRBV7-2; 10 nucleotides agree with TRBD1. The CDR3 runs 14 residues. Germline trimming cut 6 bases from V and 7 bases from J; bases unmatched to any gene: 5. Germline values: CDR1 SGHTA, CDR2 FQGNSA. The CDR3 DNA sequence: TGTGCCAGCAGAAGGACAGGGGGGAACGGGGAGCTGTTTTTT. It is translated as CASRRTGGNGELFF.

V usage is TRBV20-1 and J usage is TRBJ2-7; no clear D gene. CDR3 length: 10 amino acids. The ends were cut back, 6 bases at V and 1 base at J, with 4 bases in the middle. CDR1 and CDR2 from the germline V gene are DFQATT and SNEGSKA (reference sequence). CDR3 in DNA: TGCAGTGCCGGTTCCTACGAGCAGTACTTC. Translation gives CSAGSYEQYF.

The rearrangement links TRBV4-2 to TRBJ1-1, with 11 positions matching TRBD1. V lost 1 base to trimming and J lost 4 bases; unmatched junction nucleotides: 5. CDR3 length equals 16 residues. Germline V lookup: CDR1 LGHNA, CDR2 YNFKEQ. CDR3 loop: CASSQGTGGLGTEAFF. The CDR3 DNA is TGTGCCAGCAGCCAAGGGACAGGGGGCCTAGGCACTGAAGCTTTCTTT.

The chain recombines TRBV5-1 with TRBJ2-1; a possible D gene is TRBD2 (5 bases). There are 11 residues in the CDR3. Germline V gives CDR1 SGHRS, CDR2 YFSETQ. V was shortened by 4 bases and J by 8 bases, with 7 bases between the two germline ends. CDR3 nucleotide sequence: TGCGCCAGCAGCGCGGACTATGAGCAGTTCTTC. This sequence encodes CASSADYEQFF.

The V gene is TRBV5-8, the J gene TRBJ2-7; D is unclear. CDR3 length: 11 amino acids. The germline V gene encodes CDR1 SGHTS and CDR2 YDEGEE. The V and J ends lost 3 bases and 4 bases respectively, with 5 bases between them. CDR3 loop: CASSWEYEQYF. CDR3 DNA: TGTGCCAGCAGCTGGGAATACGAGCAGTACTTC.

This chain uses TRBV30 with TRBJ1-1; the D is unclear. Germline-derived CDR1 and CDR2 are GTSNPN and SVGIG (reference sequence). The V end lost 0 bases, the J end lost 1 base, and 9 bases lay between the germline ends. This CDR3 region has 14 residues. The CDR3 is CAWSVGNGNTEAFF. The CDR3 region has the DNA TGTGCCTGGAGTGTAGGTAACGGGAACACTGAAGCTTTCTTT.

The chain links TRBV11-2 to TRBJ2-3; D not resolved. Germline CDR1 SGHAT, CDR2 FQNNGV. V was shortened by 3 bases and J by 2 bases, with 12 bases between the two germline ends. The CDR3 is made up of 15 amino acids. CDR3 amino acids: CASSLRNVFTDTQYF. The CDR3 bases are TGTGCCAGCAGCTTGAGAAACGTATTCACAGATACGCAGTATTTT.

Only one count was recorded for this clone. This chain connects TRBV28 to TRBJ2-2; possibly TRBD1 for D (5 bases). The CDR3 totals 19 residues. Germline-derived CDR1 and CDR2 are MDHEN and SYDVKM. The V end lost 0 bases, the J end lost 5 bases, and 22 bases lay between the germline ends. The CDR3 loop reads CASSLWGRRGREETGELFF. CDR3 nucleotides: TGTGCCAGCAGTTTATGGGGGCGGAGAGGAAGAGAGGAAACCGGGGAGCTGTTTTTT.

CDR3 protein: CASSLDRDFNEQYF. The CDR3 region has the DNA TGTGCCAGCAGCTTAGACAGGGATTTCAACGAGCAGTACTTC. This chain connects TRBV7-9 to TRBJ2-7; D might be TRBD1 (6 bases). V was cut by 1 base and J by 5 bases, with 12 bases left in between. Germline loops: CDR1 SEHNR, CDR2 FQNEAQ (reference sequence). This CDR3 is 14 amino acids long.

The V and J genes are TRBV7-9 and TRBJ1-1; D is undetermined. The CDR3 covers 13 residues. Trimming took 6 bases from V and 3 from J, leaving 11 bases between them. Germline V gene lookup returns CDR1 SEHNR and CDR2 FQNEAQ (reference sequence). The CDR3 region has the DNA TGTGCCAGCAGTTCCACAAGAGACACTGAAGCTTTCTTT. Encoded protein: CASSSTRDTEAFF. The whole variable domain, remainder taken from reference TRBV7-9 and TRBJ1-1, is DTGVSQNPRHKITKRGQNVTFRCDPISEHNRLYWYRQTLGQGPEFLTYFQNEAQLEKSRLLSDRFSAERPKGSFSTLEIQRTEQGDSAMYLCASSSTRDTEAFFGQGTRLTVV.

The J gene is TRBJ2-3, the V gene TRBV5-1, with a tentative D call TRBD1 (5 bases). Between the trimmed V and J ends, which lost 1 base and 6 bases, there was a span of 12 bases. The CDR3 is made up of 14 amino acids. Germline V gene sequence: CDR1 SGHRS, CDR2 YFSETQ. The CDR3 spells CASSLQGARDTQYF. In DNA form, the CDR3 reads TGCGCCAGCAGCTTGCAGGGCGCGAGGGATACGCAGTATTTT.

The chain is built from TRBV28 and TRBJ2-5, with TRBD1 matching 10 bases. The V gene end was trimmed by 3 bases and the J gene end by 7 bases; junction bases not matched to a gene: 5. This CDR3 is built from 14 residues. Germline V gene lookup returns CDR1 MDHEN and CDR2 SYDVKM. CDR3 region: CASSFRDRGGTQYF. The CDR3 DNA reads TGTGCCAGCAGTTTCCGGGACAGGGGAGGGACCCAGTACTTC.

The CDR3 spells CASSSRTGPYEQYF. Here the CDR3 DNA reads TGTGCCAGCAGTAGCCGGACAGGGCCCTACGAGCAGTACTTC. The gene calls are TRBV27 and TRBJ2-7; 8 nucleotides line up with TRBD1. The length of the CDR3 is 14 residues. V dropped 5 bases and J dropped 2; count of bases not matched to a gene: 5. Germline V gives CDR1 MNHEY, CDR2 SMNVEV (reference sequence).

The chain is built from TRBV19 and TRBJ2-5; 9 positions agree with TRBD2. CDR1 and CDR2 (germline): LNHDA, SQIVND (reference sequence). The length of the CDR3 is 14 residues. Trimming at V came to 6 bases and at J to 7 bases, leaving 9 bases not matched to a gene. The CDR3 coding sequence is TGTGCCAGTAGGGGGGGACTAGCACAGGGGACCCAGTACTTC. As protein: CASRGGLAQGTQYF.

The chain couples TRBV21-1 to TRBJ2-7; TRBD1, the D gene given by the table, was not confirmed from the DNA. TRBV21-1 is a documented pseudogene. This CDR3 is 19 amino acids long. CDR3 DNA: TGTGCCAGCAGCAAAGGTCTCCAGGGTCCTTCGACGAGCTCCTACGAGCAGTACTTC. This translates into CASSKGLQGPSTSSYEQYF.

The chain links TRBV4-1 to TRBJ2-3, with no clear D. Germline V gives CDR1 MGHRA, CDR2 YSYEKL. Trimming shortened V by 0 bases and J by 4 bases, and 5 bases separated the two germline ends. The length of the CDR3 is 13 residues. The CDR3 DNA follows: TGCGCCAGCAGCCAAGATCCAGCAGATACGCAGTATTTT. Its translation is CASSQDPADTQYF.

The chain recombines TRBV19 with TRBJ2-1; TRBD2 matches at 9 bases. CDR1 LNHDA and CDR2 SQIVND come from the germline V gene (reference sequence). The CDR3 covers 16 residues. V lost 10 bases, J lost 4 bases, and 14 bases stayed unmatched. CDR3 amino acids: CATAGSAGGPYNEQFF. CDR3 sequence (DNA): TGTGCCACCGCCGGTTCGGCGGGAGGGCCGTACAATGAGCAGTTCTTC.

V gene TRBV5-6 combines with J gene TRBJ2-2; D is undetermined. The CDR3 runs to 15 residues. Germline CDR1 SGHDT, CDR2 YYEEEE. V shed 1 base and J shed 6 bases, with 13 bases lying between them. The CDR3 sequence: CASSLRTRIPGELFF. In nucleotides, the CDR3 is TGTGCCAGCAGCTTGAGAACGAGGATACCCGGGGAGCTGTTTTTT.

The chain couples TRBV5-1 to TRBJ2-5; 10 nucleotides match TRBD1. CDR1 SGHRS and CDR2 YFSETQ come from the germline V gene. The ends lost 4 bases at V and 1 base at J; junction bases unmatched: 10. This CDR3 region has 17 residues. The CDR3 region is CASSPAMRTGGQETQYF. In nucleotides, the CDR3 is TGCGCCAGCAGCCCGGCGATGCGGACAGGGGGCCAAGAGACCCAGTACTTC.

The chain couples TRBV6-1 to TRBJ1-5; 9 nucleotides match TRBD1. This CDR3 region has 16 residues. CDR1 and CDR2 (germline): MNHNS, SASEGT. V shed 4 bases, J shed 2 bases, and the junction held 6 bases outside the gene matches. The chain's CDR3 is CASSVATGGGNQPQHF. CDR3 coding DNA: TGTGCCAGCAGTGTGGCGACAGGGGGAGGCAATCAGCCCCAGCATTTT.

The chain is built from TRBV7-2 and TRBJ2-1; TRBD2 matches at 12 bases. The CDR3 loop spans 15 amino acids. V shed 3 bases, J shed 10 bases, and the junction held 7 bases outside the gene matches. Germline V gene sequence: CDR1 SGHTA, CDR2 FQGNSA. CDR3 amino acids: CASSLYGTSGPEQFF. The CDR3 coding sequence is TGTGCCAGCAGCTTGTATGGGACTAGCGGGCCCGAGCAGTTCTTC.

This clone was seen a handful of times. This chain uses TRBV9 with TRBJ2-4, with 16 bases lining up with TRBD2. The CDR3 spans 18 residues. J was trimmed by 3 bases and V by 4 bases; bases with no gene match: 7. The germline CDR1 and CDR2 sequences are SGDLS and YYNGEE. The chain's CDR3 is CASSMGLAGGPVKNIQYF. CDR3 sequence (DNA): TGTGCCAGCAGCATGGGACTAGCGGGAGGGCCGGTCAAAAACATTCAGTACTTC. Full variable domain (rest looked up from reference TRBV9 and TRBJ2-4): DSGVTQTPKHLITATGQRVTLRCSPRSGDLSVYWYQQSLDQGLQFLIQYYNGEERAKGNILERFSAQQFPDLHSELNLSSLELGDSALYFCASSMGLAGGPVKNIQYFGAGTRLSVL.